The 18 T cell receptor beta chains below were found in one sample sequenced in a study of Graves' ophthalmopathy and Graves' hyperthyroidism. TCR beta CDR3 amplification used RNA transcripts. RT-PCR was first run with HTBI primers, then multiplex PCR in a second round. TCRdb ran MiXCR on the multiplex PCR reads and lists one entry per CDR3 protein. The sample has approximately 480,000 distinct CDR3 sequences, around 15% seen once. The sample taken for sequencing was blood. Receptor source: a young woman with Graves' ophthalmopathy.

The table lists this clonotype with many counts. V usage is TRBV7-3 and J usage is TRBJ1-1, with D perhaps matching TRBD1 (5 bases). Trimming stripped 1 base from V and 6 bases from J, with 12 bases between. Germline V gene sequence: CDR1 SGHTA, CDR2 FQGTGA. There are 14 residues in the CDR3. The CDR3 region is CASSLNGGRAEAFF. CDR3 DNA sequence: TGTGCCAGCAGCTTAAACGGGGGACGCGCTGAAGCTTTCTTT.

The V gene is TRBV6-1, the J gene TRBJ1-5; D ambiguous. V dropped 7 bases and J dropped 7 bases, with 14 bases sitting between them. This CDR3 has 13 residues. Germline V CDR1 and CDR2: MNHNS, SASEGT. In nucleotides, the CDR3 is TGTGCCAGCACCTTGTCCCTGGAACAGCCCCAGCATTTT. This encodes CASTLSLEQPQHF.

This clonotype was seen many times. The CDR3 nucleotides read TGTGCCAGCAAAATAAACCGAAGCCATAGCAATCAGCCCCAGCATTTT. Translating it yields CASKINRSHSNQPQHF. The rearrangement uses TRBV6-1 and TRBJ1-5; D is uncertain. V lost 7 bases, J lost 0 bases, and 16 bases lay in between. The germline V gene has CDR1 MNHNS and CDR2 SASEGT. The CDR3 loop spans 16 amino acids.

This clonotype was seen many times. The J gene is TRBJ1-6, the V gene TRBV10-3; D perhaps matches TRBD1 (5 bases). The CDR3 has 17 amino acids. Germline V lookup: CDR1 ENHRY, CDR2 SYGVKD. V gave up 2 bases and J gave up 2 bases, with 13 bases separating them. The CDR3 coding sequence is TGTGCCATCAGTGAGGTGGCACGGGGGGCCTATAATTCACCCCTCCACTTT. Its translation: CAISEVARGAYNSPLHF.

The gene calls are TRBV12-3 or TRBV12-4 and TRBJ2-7; 8 nucleotides align to TRBD1. The CDR3 covers 14 residues. The J segment lost 2 bases and the V segment lost 6 bases, leaving 6 bases of the junction unmatched. The CDR3 region is CASRNRGVTYEQYF. The CDR3 coding sequence is TGTGCCAGCAGGAACAGGGGGGTGACCTACGAGCAGTACTTC.

This clonotype was counted many times. The rearrangement joins TRBV6-1 to TRBJ2-2; 12 bases line up with TRBD2. This CDR3 comprises 19 residues. Germline V gene data show CDR1 as MNHNS and CDR2 as SASEGT. Trimming removed 5 bases from V and 0 bases from J; junction bases left unmatched: 10. DNA for the CDR3: TGTGCCAGCAGTAAGACCGGACTAGCGGGACATGCGAACACCGGGGAGCTGTTTTTT. It translates to CASSKTGLAGHANTGELFF.

The sample holds many counts of this clonotype. The chain combines TRBV6-5 with TRBJ1-5; no reliable D call. This CDR3 has 15 residues. Per germline, CDR1 MNHEY and CDR2 SVGAGI. V was cut by 2 bases and J by 4 bases, with 12 bases left in between. CDR3 bases: TGTGCCAGCAGTTACGGTTTGGGGTGGAATCAGCCCCAGCATTTT. Protein product: CASSYGLGWNQPQHF.

In its sample, this clonotype was seen many times. The V gene is TRBV12-3 or TRBV12-4, the J gene TRBJ1-1; D remains unclear. V lost 4 bases to trimming and J lost 6 bases, with 6 bases between them. This CDR3 is built from 11 residues. The CDR3 reads CASSSRAEAFF. The CDR3 DNA reads as TGTGCCAGCAGTTCGCGGGCTGAAGCTTTCTTT.

This clonotype was seen repeatedly, ten times or more. The rearrangement uses TRBV29-1 and TRBJ2-5, with unresolved D. Trimming removed 8 bases from V and 3 bases from J, with 16 bases in between. Germline-derived CDR1 and CDR2 are SQVTM and ANQGSEA. This CDR3 has 13 residues. CDR3 DNA: TGCAGCTCCCGTCCCAGTCTGAAAGAGACCCAGTACTTC. Translated: CSSRPSLKETQYF.

The chain combines TRBV5-1 with TRBJ1-1; no definite D call. Trimming took off 4 bases at V and 9 bases at J, with 13 bases between the two ends. CDR3 length: 12 amino acids. The germline V gene has CDR1 SGHRS and CDR2 YFSETQ. CDR3 sequence (DNA): TGCGCCAGCAGCCTTGAGAGAGGGCAAGCTTTCTTT. Translation gives CASSLERGQAFF.

There are many counts of this clonotype. The genes are TRBV6-2 or TRBV6-3 and TRBJ1-5, with TRBD1 matching 9 bases. After removal of 5 bases from V and 0 bases from J, the junction contained 11 bases not matched to a gene. The CDR3 totals 18 residues. Germline CDR1 reads MNHEY; CDR2 reads SVGEGT. DNA for the CDR3: TGTGCCAGCAGTCCCCTAGGACAGGGGCAATATAGCAATCAGCCCCAGCATTTT. Translating it yields CASSPLGQGQYSNQPQHF.

This clonotype was counted at least ten times. V gene TRBV5-1 combines with J gene TRBJ1-1, with D possibly matching TRBD1 (5 bases). The CDR3 is 19 residues long. The V gene's germline CDR1 is SGHRS and CDR2 YFSETQ. V was shortened by 3 bases and J by 4 bases, with 28 bases between the two germline ends. Here the CDR3 DNA reads TGCGCCAGCAGCTCCGTCGGGCGACGGTGGGACGCTGTGATCACTGAAGCTTTCTTT. Residues: CASSSVGRRWDAVITEAFF.

This chain joins TRBV12-3 or TRBV12-4 and TRBJ1-2; D remains unclear. V was clipped by 1 base and J by 14 bases, with 8 bases between them. The CDR3 has 10 amino acids. CDR3 sequence (DNA): TGTGCCAGCAGTTTAGGGGCAGCGACCTTC. Translation: CASSLGAATF.

This clonotype was seen ten or more times. The chain couples TRBV28 to TRBJ2-5; no reliable D call. Between the trimmed V and J ends, which lost 6 bases and 5 bases, there was a span of 10 bases. The CDR3 extends over 12 amino acids. Germline CDR1 and CDR2: MDHEN and SYDVKM. CDR3 loop: CASSSVGETQYF. CDR3 in DNA: TGTGCCAGCAGCTCAGTCGGGGAGACCCAGTACTTC. The variable domain in full, with the rest retrieved from reference TRBV28 and TRBJ2-5, is DVKVTQSSRYLVKRTGEKVFLECVQDMDHENMFWYRQDPGLGLRLIYFSYDVKMKEKGDIPEGYSVSREKKERFSLILESASTNQTSMYLCASSSVGETQYFGPGTRLLVL.

V usage is TRBV29-1 and J usage is TRBJ1-1, with TRBD1 matching 7 bases. J was trimmed by 4 bases and V by 5 bases; bases with no gene match: 10. The CDR3 is 14 amino acids. The V gene's germline CDR1 is SQVTM and CDR2 ANQGSEA. The CDR3 DNA reads TGCAGCGTTCTTGACAGGGTTCAGCGCACTGAAGCTTTCTTT. The encoded protein is CSVLDRVQRTEAFF.

The chain has TRBV2 and TRBJ2-7; 11 bases agree with TRBD1. Germline lookup yields CDR1 SNHLY and CDR2 FYNNEI. V trimming: 8 bases; J trimming: 0 bases; junction bases outside the gene matches: 0. CDR3 length equals 13 residues. DNA for the CDR3: TGTGCCAGCGGACAGGGGGCCTCCTACGAGCAGTACTTC. Its translation is CASGQGASYEQYF.

As concerns this clonotype: It is likely a read error, because the conserved phenylalanine at the end of the CDR3 is missing. No DNA is shown, since the ends of the CDR3 on it are uncertain; the CDR3 is the one TCRdb lists. The chain carries TRBV6-5 and TRBJ2-2; the D call TRBD2 from the table was never checked on the DNA. Inclusive of both ends, the CDR3 amounts to 16 amino acids. From germline, CDR1 is MNHEY and CDR2 SVGAGI. This CDR3 reads CASSYAMGRNTGELCL.

This clonotype has a handful of counts. J is TRBJ1-3 and V is TRBV10-2, with 7 bases lining up with TRBD1. The V gene end was trimmed by 7 bases and the J gene end by 7 bases; junction bases not matched to a gene: 13. Looked up from germline, CDR1 is WSHSY and CDR2 is SAAADI. This CDR3 has 15 residues. The CDR3 bases are TGCGCCAGCATTCCTAGTTGGACAGGAGCGAACACCATATATTTT. The encoded protein is CASIPSWTGANTIYF.